This T cell receptor beta chain was sequenced during a study of tumor-infiltrating lymphocytes in primary liver carcinoma. The authors made TCR beta cDNA from 400 to 600 ng total RNA with a constant-region primer. Nested multiplex PCR, run for three rounds with slightly modified ARM-PCR, yielded TCR beta libraries. It was with TRBV1-TRBV30 forward primers and a C-beta reverse primer that the first two PCR rounds were run, at roughly 11 cycles each. TCRdb passed the multiplex PCR reads through MiXCR, listing each CDR3 protein once. The sample records 100,000 to 150,000 distinct CDR3 sequences, 64% being singletons. This clonotype is a singleton in its sample. It is likely a read error, because the conserved phenylalanine at the end of the CDR3 is missing. The tissue used was unsorted bulk material of about 19-33 mg. RNA and DNA were co-extracted from it with the AllPrep DNA/RNA mini kit. CDR3 size: 15 residues.

Sample: liver tumor tissue from sampling region 3. Subset: tumor region T3, left-lateral pole. This chain connects TRBV12-3 or TRBV12-4 to TRBJ2-1, with 9 bases identical to TRBD2. The sequence came from a woman aged 55-75 years with primary liver carcinoma and hepatitis B virus infection. The CDR3 reads CASTFRAGGNDEQFL. Here the CDR3 DNA reads TGTGCCAGCACCTTTCGTGCGGGAGGGAACGATGAACAGTTCCTC.